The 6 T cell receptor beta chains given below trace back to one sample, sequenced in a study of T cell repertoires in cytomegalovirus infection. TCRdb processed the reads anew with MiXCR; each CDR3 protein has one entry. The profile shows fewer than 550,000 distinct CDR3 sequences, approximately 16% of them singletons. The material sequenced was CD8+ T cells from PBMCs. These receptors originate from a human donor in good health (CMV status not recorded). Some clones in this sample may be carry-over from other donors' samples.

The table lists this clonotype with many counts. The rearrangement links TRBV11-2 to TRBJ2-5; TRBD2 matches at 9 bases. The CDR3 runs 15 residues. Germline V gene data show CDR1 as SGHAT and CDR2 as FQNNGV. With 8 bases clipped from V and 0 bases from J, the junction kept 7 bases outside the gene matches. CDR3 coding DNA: TGTGCCAGCGGGGGCACTAGCGGGTACCAAGAGACCCAGTACTTC. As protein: CASGGTSGYQETQYF.

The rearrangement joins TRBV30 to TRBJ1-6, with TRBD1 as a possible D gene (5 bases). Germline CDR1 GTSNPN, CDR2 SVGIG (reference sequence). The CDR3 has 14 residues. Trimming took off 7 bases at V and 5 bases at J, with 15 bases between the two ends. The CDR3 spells CAFEPGRDNSPLHF. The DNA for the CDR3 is TGTGCCTTCGAACCGGGACGAGATAATTCACCCCTCCACTTT.

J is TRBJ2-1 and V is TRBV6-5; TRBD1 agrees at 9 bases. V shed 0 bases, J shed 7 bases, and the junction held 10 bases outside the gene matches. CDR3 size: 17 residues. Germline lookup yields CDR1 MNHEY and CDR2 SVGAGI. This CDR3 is CASSYSIVDRGKNEQFF. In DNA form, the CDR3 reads TGTGCCAGCAGTTACTCGATAGTTGACAGGGGGAAAAATGAGCAGTTCTTC.

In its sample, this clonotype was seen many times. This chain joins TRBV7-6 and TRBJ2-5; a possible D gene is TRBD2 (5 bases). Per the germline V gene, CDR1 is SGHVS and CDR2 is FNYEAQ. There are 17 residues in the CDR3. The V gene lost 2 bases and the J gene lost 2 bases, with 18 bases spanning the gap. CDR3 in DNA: TGTGCCAGCAGCTTACTCCCCAGGACTTTCATTCAAGAGACCCAGTACTTC. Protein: CASSLLPRTFIQETQYF.

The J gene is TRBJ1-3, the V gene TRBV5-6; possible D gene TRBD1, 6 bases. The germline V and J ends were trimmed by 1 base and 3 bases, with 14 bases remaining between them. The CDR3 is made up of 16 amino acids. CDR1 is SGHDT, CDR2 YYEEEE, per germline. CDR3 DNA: TGTGCCAGCAGCTTGCACGGGGGCCTCTTTGGAAACACCATATATTTT. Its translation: CASSLHGGLFGNTIYF.

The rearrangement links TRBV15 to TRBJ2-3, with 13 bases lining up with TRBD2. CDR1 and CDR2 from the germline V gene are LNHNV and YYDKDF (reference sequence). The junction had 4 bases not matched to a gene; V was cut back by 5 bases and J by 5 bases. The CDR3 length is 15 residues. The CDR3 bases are TGTGCCACCAGCGCGACTAGCGGGAGGATAGATACGCAGTATTTT. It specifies CATSATSGRIDTQYF.